Listed here are 2 T cell receptor beta chains from one sample, sequenced in a study of T cells of healthy individuals. One entry per CDR3 protein, called by TCRdb with MiXCR from the 5' RACE reads. Among some 100,000 distinct CDR3 sequences listed, 17% were seen once. Receptors were obtained from a human donor in good health.

This chain connects TRBV28 to TRBJ2-3, with 7 bases that match TRBD2. Germline V CDR1 and CDR2: MDHEN, SYDVKM. The CDR3 covers 14 residues. The V gene end was trimmed by 3 bases and the J gene end by 4 bases; junction bases not matched to a gene: 4. CDR3 residues: CASSLGGRPDTQYF. The CDR3 nucleotides read TGTGCCAGCAGTTTGGGAGGGAGACCAGATACGCAGTATTTT.

The chain employs TRBV19 and TRBJ1-3; no clear D gene. Trimming removed 5 bases from V and 4 bases from J, with 12 bases in between. This CDR3 spans 14 amino acids. Germline CDR1 is LNHDA and CDR2 is SQIVND (reference sequence). The CDR3 DNA follows: TGTGCCAGTAGTCCAGCGCCGACAGGAAACACCATATATTTT. This codes for CASSPAPTGNTIYF.